The entry below gives a single T cell receptor (beta chain) sequence along with its context. The entry originates in a study of blood T cell repertoires in COVID-19. At the level of the study: Collection of acute and convalescent COVID-19 samples took place in the United States, Italy and Spain. PBMCs, B-cell-depleted T cells, or T cells were the source of the cDNA or gDNA that made up the material.

The data were produced by immunoSEQ multiplex PCR, yet TCRdb's version contains in-frame clones alone and is incomplete. There are 300,000 to 400,000 clones in the sample; around 90% occur only once, and roughly 9.9% lies in the top ten. Seattle's cohort entered during active infection and was followed longitudinally. This receptor was obtained from a man aged 25 to 40 with COVID-19, enrolled during active disease. The sample taken for sequencing was peripheral blood.

The DNA of the CDR3 is TGTGCCAGCAGCCAAGATTTCTCTAACTATGGCTACACCTTC. It is translated as CASSQDFSNYGYTF. V is TRBV4-2 and J is TRBJ1-2, with no clear D. The CDR3 length is 14 residues. V was trimmed by 0 bases and J by 0 bases, leaving 5 bases between them. The germline V gene encodes CDR1 LGHNA and CDR2 YNFKEQ.